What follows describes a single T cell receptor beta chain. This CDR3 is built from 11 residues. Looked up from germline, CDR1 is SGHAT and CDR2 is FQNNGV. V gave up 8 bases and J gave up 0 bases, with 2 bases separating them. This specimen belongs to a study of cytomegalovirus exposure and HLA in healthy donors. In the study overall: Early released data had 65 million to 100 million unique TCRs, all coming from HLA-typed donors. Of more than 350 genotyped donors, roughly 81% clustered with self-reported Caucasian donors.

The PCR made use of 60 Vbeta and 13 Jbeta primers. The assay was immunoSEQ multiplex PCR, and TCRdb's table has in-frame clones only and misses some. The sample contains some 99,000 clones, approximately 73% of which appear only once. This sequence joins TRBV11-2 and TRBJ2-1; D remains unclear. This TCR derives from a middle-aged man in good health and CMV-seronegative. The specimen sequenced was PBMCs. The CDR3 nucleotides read TGTGCCAGCCTCTCCTACAATGAGCAGTTCTTC. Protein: CASLSYNEQFF.